These 19 T cell receptor beta chains were all obtained from the same sample, sequenced in a study of PD-1 blockade in classical Hodgkin lymphoma. After autologous stem cell transplantation all patients relapsed, and prior brentuximab vedotin exposure differed between cohorts. Here immunoSEQ multiplex PCR was the method, and the copy in TCRdb shows in-frame clones only, minus some. Among about 6,500 clones listed, approximately 77% were seen once. This material consisted of peripheral blood mononuclear cells (PBMCs), taken at baseline. All receptors derive from a human donor with classical Hodgkin lymphoma.

To note about this clone: At one boundary the junction diverges from the germline segment, which might be a read error. J is TRBJ2-7 and V is TRBV30; 7 bases line up with TRBD2. Germline values: CDR1 GTSNPN, CDR2 SVGIG (reference sequence). CDR3 size: 12 residues. As DNA, the CDR3 is TGTGCCTGGAGTATGACTAGCAGCGAGCAGTGCTTC. Translation: CAWSMTSSEQCF.

V and J are TRBV6-1 and TRBJ2-7; the D call may be TRBD1 or TRBD2 (5 bases each). Germline CDR1 MNHNS, CDR2 SASEGT. V was cut by 10 bases and J by 6 bases, with 19 bases left in between. This CDR3 region has 13 residues. The CDR3 reads CATNRMGVREQYF. The CDR3 DNA follows: TGTGCCACCAATAGAATGGGGGTTCGCGAGCAGTACTTC.

The J gene is TRBJ1-1, the V gene TRBV2, with D uncertain. The ends were cut back, 5 bases at V and 3 bases at J, with 7 bases in the middle. Germline assignment: CDR1 SNHLY and CDR2 FYNNEI. The CDR3 contains 12 residues. CDR3 bases: TGTGCCAGCAGTATCAGCCACACTGAAGCTTTCTTT. As protein: CASSISHTEAFF.

CDR3 sequence: CASRPRVGGVSYEQYF. The CDR3 DNA reads as TGCGCCAGCAGACCGAGGGTTGGCGGCGTCTCCTACGAGCAGTACTTC. The chain employs TRBV5-1 and TRBJ2-7; TRBD2 is a possible D gene (5 bases). Looked up from germline, CDR1 is SGHRS and CDR2 is YFSETQ. V was shortened by 5 bases and J by 0 bases, with 18 bases between the two germline ends. CDR3 size: 16 residues.

This rearrangement joins TRBV14 to TRBJ1-1; 9 bases align to TRBD1. The CDR3 covers 13 residues. Germline loops: CDR1 SGHDN, CDR2 FVKESK. Trimming cost V 4 bases and J 5 bases; bases outside gene matches: 2. The CDR3 DNA reads TGTGCCAGCAGCCTGACAGGGGGAACTGAAGCTTTCTTT. Its translation: CASSLTGGTEAFF.

The chain is built from TRBV28 and TRBJ2-7; D call uncertain. Germline CDR1 is MDHEN and CDR2 is SYDVKM. The CDR3 runs 12 residues. Trimming stripped 1 base from V and 6 bases from J, with 7 bases between. The CDR3 region is CASSLLASEQYF. In nucleotides, the CDR3 is TGTGCCAGCAGTTTATTGGCTAGCGAGCAGTACTTC.

The chain carries TRBV19 and TRBJ2-1, with 13 bases lining up with TRBD2. Trimming removed 3 bases from V and 4 bases from J; junction bases left unmatched: 6. CDR3 length: 17 residues. The germline CDR1 and CDR2 sequences are LNHDA and SQIVND (reference sequence). CDR3 coding DNA: TGTGCCAGTAGTATTCAACTAGCGGGAGGGGCGTACAATGAGCAGTTCTTC. Its protein is CASSIQLAGGAYNEQFF. Supplemented by reference TRBV19 and TRBJ2-1, the full variable domain reads DGGITQSPKYLFRKEGQNVTLSCEQNLNHDAMYWYRQDPGQGLRLIYYSQIVNDFQKGDIAEGYSVSREKKESFPLTVTSAQKNPTAFYLCASSIQLAGGAYNEQFFGPGTRLTVL.

The CDR3 region has the DNA TGTGCCAGCAGCTTAGAGGGACTGCTCGTCAATCAGCCCCAGCATTTT. It yields the protein CASSLEGLLVNQPQHF. The chain joins TRBV7-2 to TRBJ1-5; a possible D gene is TRBD1 (5 bases). Germline V gene sequence: CDR1 SGHTA, CDR2 FQGNSA. V was pared by 1 base and J by 3 bases, with 13 bases between. This CDR3 comprises 16 residues. The full variable domain, in which reference TRBV7-2 and TRBJ1-5 provide the parts outside the CDR3, is GAGVSQSPSNKVTEKGKDVELRCDPISGHTALYWYRQSLGQGLEFLIYFQGNSAPDKSGLPSDRFSAERTGGSVSTLTIQRTQQEDSAVYLCASSLEGLLVNQPQHFGDGTRLSIL.

The CDR3 DNA follows: TGTGCCAGCAGCTTGACAGGGGACTCTTTATGGGGTGGAAACACCATATATTTT. This translates into CASSLTGDSLWGGNTIYF. The chain carries TRBV5-6 and TRBJ1-3; 7 bases agree with TRBD1. The CDR3 spans 18 residues. Germline V lookup: CDR1 SGHDT, CDR2 YYEEEE. Trimming cost V 1 base and J 3 bases; bases outside gene matches: 13.

The CDR3 DNA sequence: TGTGCCAGCAGCTTATCCCCCCCCGGGGAGCTGTTTTTT. This sequence encodes CASSLSPPGELFF. The chain combines TRBV11-2 with TRBJ2-2, with D unresolved. The germline CDR1 and CDR2 sequences are SGHAT and FQNNGV. The CDR3 loop spans 13 amino acids. Trimming shortened V by 2 bases and J by 6 bases, and 7 bases separated the two germline ends.

The chain recombines TRBV5-4 with TRBJ1-1, with 8 nucleotides matching TRBD1. The CDR3 has 16 residues. Germline values: CDR1 SGHNT, CDR2 YYREEE (reference sequence). V lost 4 bases, J lost 3 bases, and 11 bases stayed unmatched. This CDR3 is CASSRDPSGGHTEAFF. Written as DNA, the CDR3 is TGTGCCAGCAGCCGAGACCCCTCAGGGGGCCACACTGAAGCTTTCTTT.

This sequence joins TRBV11-3 and TRBJ2-2; 13 bases agree with TRBD2. CDR1 is SGHNT and CDR2 is YENEEA in the germline V gene. J lost 0 bases, V lost 5 bases, and 9 bases had no gene match. The CDR3 loop spans 19 amino acids. The CDR3 nucleotides read TGTGCCAGCAGCGGAGGACTAGCGGGAGTATGGGCGAACACCGGGGAGCTGTTTTTT. Residues: CASSGGLAGVWANTGELFF.

This clone appeared a few times. V is TRBV19 and J is TRBJ2-3; 10 nucleotides agree with TRBD2. The V gene end was trimmed by 2 bases and the J gene end by 0 bases; junction bases not matched to a gene: 14. CDR1 and CDR2 (germline): LNHDA, SQIVND (reference sequence). The CDR3 consists of 20 residues. The CDR3 bases are TGTGCCAGTAGTATAAGGCTAGCGGGAGAGGAAGGGATCAGCACAGATACGCAGTATTTT. It is translated as CASSIRLAGEEGISTDTQYF. Supplemented by reference TRBV19 and TRBJ2-3, the full variable domain reads DGGITQSPKYLFRKEGQNVTLSCEQNLNHDAMYWYRQDPGQGLRLIYYSQIVNDFQKGDIAEGYSVSREKKESFPLTVTSAQKNPTAFYLCASSIRLAGEEGISTDTQYFGPGTRLTVL.

J is TRBJ1-4 and V is TRBV15; TRBD1 agrees at 7 bases. Germline V gene sequence: CDR1 LNHNV, CDR2 YYDKDF (reference sequence). Trimming took 3 bases from V and 6 from J; bases not matched to a gene: 4. The CDR3 sequence is 14 residues long. The CDR3 nucleotides read TGTGCCACCAGCAGGGGAGACAGGGATGAAAAACTGTTTTTT. This encodes CATSRGDRDEKLFF.

The chain recombines TRBV4-1 with TRBJ2-3; D is tentatively TRBD1 or TRBD2 (6 bases each). The CDR3 runs to 16 residues. Trimming removed 3 bases from V and 2 bases from J, with 15 bases in between. Germline V gives CDR1 MGHRA, CDR2 YSYEKL. CDR3 region: CASSHVGGRDTDTQYF. As DNA, the CDR3 is TGCGCCAGCAGCCACGTTGGGGGGCGCGACACAGATACGCAGTATTTT.

V is TRBV5-1 and J is TRBJ1-2; D unclear. This CDR3 contains 15 residues. V lost 0 bases and J lost 4, with 13 bases in between. Germline lookup yields CDR1 SGHRS and CDR2 YFSETQ. Written as DNA, the CDR3 is TGCGCCAGCAGCTTGGCGGCGGGAGAAGGCTATGGCTACACCTTC. This encodes CASSLAAGEGYGYTF.

This clone is a singleton in its sample. The rearrangement uses TRBV28 and TRBJ1-2, with D perhaps matching TRBD1 (6 bases). There are 13 residues in the CDR3. The V end was cut by 4 bases, the J end by 5 bases, with 11 bases between. Germline V gives CDR1 MDHEN, CDR2 SYDVKM. As DNA, the CDR3 is TGTGCCAGCAGTTCTTTGGACAGTTATGGCTACACCTTC. Encoded protein: CASSSLDSYGYTF.

V usage is TRBV28 and J usage is TRBJ1-2; possible D gene TRBD1, 5 bases. The germline V gene has CDR1 MDHEN and CDR2 SYDVKM. V dropped 7 bases and J dropped 4 bases, with 19 bases sitting between them. CDR3 length: 15 residues. The CDR3 DNA follows: TGTGCCAGCACCCAAGACGGGGGGTCTATCTATGGCTACACCTTC. As protein: CASTQDGGSIYGYTF.

The chain links TRBV7-9 to TRBJ2-1; D is ambiguous. The CDR3 consists of 14 residues. V shed 7 bases and J shed 3 bases, with 13 bases lying between them. CDR1 is SEHNR and CDR2 is FQNEAQ in the germline V gene (reference sequence). CDR3 in DNA: TGTGCCAGCATTCGGGTAGGCCTCTACAATGAGCAGTTCTTC. It codes for CASIRVGLYNEQFF.